These T cell receptor beta chains were read from a single sample in a study of shared clonotypes between healthy human individuals. Clones were read by immunoSEQ multiplex PCR, and TCRdb kept only the in-frame ones, dropping some. The sample comprises about 560,000 clones, around 81% of which are singletons, and 9.5% to 15% rests with the top ten. Input material: PBMCs. These receptors originate from a woman aged 40 to 50 in good health. Some clones in this sample may be carry-over from other donors' samples. CDR3s include the opening cysteine and the closing phenylalanine or tryptophan. A D gene is named only where the DNA matches it firmly. Clone size, where shown, is once, few, many, or a class for clones that have expanded.

v_call	d_call	cdr3_length	clone_size	j_call	cdr3_nt	cdr3_aa
TRBV28	TRBD2	16	NA	TRBJ2-1	TGTGCCAGCAGTTTTCGTGAGGTAGCGGGAGTCGATGAGCAGTTCTTC	CASSFREVAGVDEQFF
TRBV6-1	NA	14	NA	TRBJ1-3	TGTGCCAGCAGACAGGGCGGCTCTGGAAACACCATATATTTT	CASRQGGSGNTIYF
TRBV5-4	TRBD2	14	NA	TRBJ2-7	TGTGCCAGCAGCTCAGCGGGAGTTAACCACGAGCAGTACTTC	CASSSAGVNHEQYF
TRBV27	TRBD1	15	few	TRBJ1-2	TGTGCCAGCAGTTTCGGCCAGGGGGCTGACTATGGCTACACCTTC	CASSFGQGADYGYTF
TRBV28	NA	14	NA	TRBJ1-4	TGTGCCAGCAGCCGGGGTGGGCGACATGAAAAACTGTTTTTT	CASSRGGRHEKLFF
TRBV30	NA	14	NA	TRBJ2-4	TGTGCCTGGAGTGTCCCCGGGGCGCAAAACATTCAGTACTTC	CAWSVPGAQNIQYF
TRBV28	NA	19	NA	TRBJ2-7	TGTGCCAGCAGTTTATGGCCGAGACAGACGAAAGGATCGTATTACGAGCAGTACTTC	CASSLWPRQTKGSYYEQYF
TRBV9	NA	16	NA	TRBJ2-3	TGTGCCAGCAGCCCGCATCTGGGGGTTAGCACAGATACGCAGTATTTT	CASSPHLGVSTDTQYF
TRBV5-1	NA	16	NA	TRBJ1-1	TGCGCCAGCAGCTTGGGCCTCCGGGGCGGGAACACTGAAGCTTTCTTT	CASSLGLRGGNTEAFF
TRBV7-9	TRBD1	16	NA	TRBJ1-3	TGTGCCAGCAGCTTTGGACAGGGGGCGATTGGAAACACCATATATTTT	CASSFGQGAIGNTIYF
TRBV4-2	NA	17	NA	TRBJ1-3	TGTGCCAGCAGCCAAGATGGTGCCACCTACTCTGGAAACACCATATATTTT	CASSQDGATYSGNTIYF
TRBV7-9	NA	14	NA	TRBJ1-2	TGTGCCAGCAGCTCCGGACAGACTTACTATGGCTACACCTTC	CASSSGQTYYGYTF
TRBV5-6	NA	17	NA	TRBJ1-1	TGTGCCAGCAGCGGCCCCGGGACGCCCCAGGTAAGGACTGAAGCTTTCTTT	CASSGPGTPQVRTEAFF
TRBV27	NA	13	NA	TRBJ1-6	TGTGCCAGCCATGGGCAGGGAGATTCACCCCTCCACTTT	CASHGQGDSPLHF
TRBV6-4	NA	13	NA	TRBJ2-7	TGTGCCAGCAGTGACCTGAGCTCCTACGAGCAGTACTTC	CASSDLSSYEQYF
TRBV18	NA	16	few	TRBJ1-3	TGTGCCAGCTCACCATATTTGTCGGGGAGTGGAAACACCATATATTTT	CASSPYLSGSGNTIYF
TRBV4-1	NA	17	many	TRBJ2-7	TGCGCCAGCAGCCAGGGAGTCGTCGGGGGACGCTCCTACGAGCAGTACTTC	CASSQGVVGGRSYEQYF
TRBV30	NA	13	once	TRBJ1-1	TGTGCCTGGGGAAAGGCACTGAACACTGAAGCTTTCTTT	CAWGKALNTEAFF
TRBV28	NA	12	NA	TRBJ1-2	TGTGCCAGCAGTCGATGGGGCAGAGGCTACACCTTC	CASSRWGRGYTF
TRBV27	NA	15	few	TRBJ1-1	TGTGCCAGCAGTTTATCAGACAGGATGAACACTGAAGCTTTCTTT	CASSLSDRMNTEAFF
TRBV18	NA	14	NA	TRBJ1-2	TGTGCCAGCTCACCACCTTCGGGGCACTATGGCTACACCTTC	CASSPPSGHYGYTF
TRBV6-5	TRBD1	14	NA	TRBJ1-1	TGTGCCAGCAGTGACAGGGGAGAGAACACTGAAGCTTTCTTT	CASSDRGENTEAFF
TRBV9	TRBD1	17	NA	TRBJ1-4	TGTGCCAGCAGCGCAGCCAGAACAGGGGCCGGGAATGAAAAACTGTTTTTT	CASSAARTGAGNEKLFF
TRBV9	NA	15	NA	TRBJ1-4	TGTGCCAGCAGCGCCTCACCTCAGGTCGGTGAAAAACTGTTTTTT	CASSASPQVGEKLFF
TRBV5-1	TRBD1	14	NA	TRBJ1-1	TGCGCCAGCCGACCGACAGGGTTAAGCACTGAAGCTTTCTTT	CASRPTGLSTEAFF
TRBV7-6	NA	12	few	TRBJ2-3	TGTGCCAGCAGCTTGCCTGCGGATACGCAGTATTTT	CASSLPADTQYF
TRBV7-2	NA	13	NA	TRBJ1-5	TGTGCCAGCAGCTCTAATAGCAATCAGCCCCAGCATTTT	CASSSNSNQPQHF
TRBV7-2	TRBD1	14	NA	TRBJ1-2	TGTGCCAGCAGCCCGGACAGGGCAATCGCTGGCTACACCTTC	CASSPDRAIAGYTF
TRBV21-1	NA	18	NA	TRBJ1-3	TGTGCCAGCAGCAAAGTAACGTTAACAGGGGGCTCTGGAAACACCATATATTTT	CASSKVTLTGGSGNTIYF
TRBV6-6	NA	13	NA	TRBJ2-7	TGTGCCAGCAGTGGCGATACAGGGAGTGAGCAGTACTTC	CASSGDTGSEQYF
TRBV18	NA	15	NA	TRBJ1-5	TGTGCCAGCTCGGGGGTTGGGGGGAAAAATCAGCCCCAGCATTTT	CASSGVGGKNQPQHF
TRBV2	NA	15	few	TRBJ1-1	TGTGCCAGCAGTGAATTGGCCGGCGGGCGGACTGAAGCTTTCTTT	CASSELAGGRTEAFF
TRBV2	NA	12	NA	TRBJ2-1	TGTGCCAGCAGTGTTTGGGGGGCCGCGTCGTTCTTC	CASSVWGAASFF
TRBV5-6	TRBD2	14	NA	TRBJ2-7	TGTGCCAGCAGCTTGGAGGGACTATCCTACGAGCAGTACTTC	CASSLEGLSYEQYF
TRBV30	NA	13	NA	TRBJ2-2	TGTGCCTGGAGTGTACGGGGCGGCGGGGAGCTGTTTTTT	CAWSVRGGGELFF
TRBV19	NA	18	NA	TRBJ2-6	TGTGCCAGTAGTCGGACCCTTCTGCTAGGCTCTGGGGCCAACGTCCTGACTTTC	CASSRTLLLGSGANVLTF
TRBV14	NA	14	few	TRBJ2-1	TGTGCCAGCAGCCAAAACCTACAGTACAATGAGCAGTTCTTC	CASSQNLQYNEQFF
TRBV28	NA	13	NA	TRBJ1-5	TGTGCCGGGGCCGCGGGGGGCAATCAGCCCCAGCATTTT	CAGAAGGNQPQHF
TRBV28	NA	11	NA	TRBJ1-5	TGTGCCAGCAGGCTCAATCAGCCCCAGCATTTT	CASRLNQPQHF
TRBV7-9	NA	13	NA	TRBJ1-2	TGTGCCAGCAGCTTGCTCGGTCTCTCCGGCTACACCTTC	CASSLLGLSGYTF
TRBV11-2	NA	14	NA	TRBJ2-2	TGTGCCAGCAGCTACCAGAAGAACACCGGGGAGCTGTTTTTT	CASSYQKNTGELFF
TRBV10-3	TRBD1	13	NA	TRBJ2-1	TGTGCCATCAGTTCCCAGGGGGCAGGTGAGCAGTTCTTC	CAISSQGAGEQFF
TRBV7-6	NA	17	few	TRBJ2-5	TGTGCCAGCAGCTTATACGCCGGGACACCGGCCGAAGAGACCCAGTACTTC	CASSLYAGTPAEETQYF